Here is one T cell receptor (beta chain) with its context. Its antigen remains unidentified. These data come from a study of cytomegalovirus exposure and HLA in healthy donors. About the study: A later analysis reported the 120 or so validation repertoires used the same platform as the approximately 670 first-cohort repertoires.

Profiled with immunoSEQ multiplex PCR; TCRdb holds only in-frame clones, not every one. The table shows over 200,000 clones, with around nine tenths occurring only once. General study findings and limits: A few chains tied to CMV proved CMV antigen-specific in vitro. Among TCR sequences, most were rare, though some public TCRs appeared in many donors.

Unmatched junction bases numbered 6, after V lost 3 bases and J lost 6 bases. The germline V gene has CDR1 MNHEY and CDR2 SMNVEV (reference sequence). This CDR3 spans 15 amino acids. Sequences were obtained from PBMCs. The clonotype was recovered from a young woman in good health and CMV-seronegative. V and J are TRBV27 and TRBJ2-1; 9 positions match TRBD2. CDR3 nucleotides: TGTGCCAGCAGTTTGGGACTAGCTCCGAGCAATGAGCAGTTCTTC. Translated: CASSLGLAPSNEQFF.